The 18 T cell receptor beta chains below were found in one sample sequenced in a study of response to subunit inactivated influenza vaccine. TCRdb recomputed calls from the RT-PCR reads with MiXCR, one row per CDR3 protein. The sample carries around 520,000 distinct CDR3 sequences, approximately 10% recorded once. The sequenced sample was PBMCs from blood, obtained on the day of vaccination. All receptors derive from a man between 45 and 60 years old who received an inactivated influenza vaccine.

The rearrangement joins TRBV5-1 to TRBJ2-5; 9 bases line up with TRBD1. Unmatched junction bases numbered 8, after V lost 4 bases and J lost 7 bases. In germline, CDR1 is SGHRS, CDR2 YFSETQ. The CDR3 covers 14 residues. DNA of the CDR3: TGCGCCAGCAGCCTGGGACAGGGAGGCGGGACCCAGTACTTC. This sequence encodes CASSLGQGGGTQYF.

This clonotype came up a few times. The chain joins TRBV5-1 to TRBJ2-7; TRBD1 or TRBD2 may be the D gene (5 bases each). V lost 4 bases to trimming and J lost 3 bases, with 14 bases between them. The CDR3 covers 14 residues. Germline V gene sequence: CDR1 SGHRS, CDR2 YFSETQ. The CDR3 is CASSITGTVYEQYF. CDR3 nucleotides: TGCGCCAGCAGCATTACCGGGACGGTCTACGAGCAGTACTTC.

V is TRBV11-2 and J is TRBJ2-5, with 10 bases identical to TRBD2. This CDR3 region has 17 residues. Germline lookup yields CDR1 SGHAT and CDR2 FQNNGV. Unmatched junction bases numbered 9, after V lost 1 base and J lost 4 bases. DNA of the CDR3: TGTGCCAGCAGCTTAGGAAGGCTAGCGGGGGATGGAGAGACCCAGTACTTC. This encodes CASSLGRLAGDGETQYF.

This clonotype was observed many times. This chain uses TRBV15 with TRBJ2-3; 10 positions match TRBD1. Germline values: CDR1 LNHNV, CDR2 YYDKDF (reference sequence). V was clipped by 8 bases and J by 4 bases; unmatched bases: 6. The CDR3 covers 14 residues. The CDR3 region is CATQDRGLADTQYF. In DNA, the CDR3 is TGTGCCACCCAGGACAGGGGGTTGGCAGATACGCAGTATTTT. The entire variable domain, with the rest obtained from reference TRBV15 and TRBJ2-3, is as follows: DAMVIQNPRYQVTQFGKPVTLSCSQTLNHNVMYWYQQKSSQAPKLLFHYYDKDFNNEADTPDNFQSRRPNTSFCFLDIRSPGLGDTAMYLCATQDRGLADTQYFGPGTRLTVL.

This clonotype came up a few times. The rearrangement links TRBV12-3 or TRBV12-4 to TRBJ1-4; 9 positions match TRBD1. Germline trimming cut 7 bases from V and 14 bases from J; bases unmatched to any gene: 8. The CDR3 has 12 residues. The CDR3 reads CASTTSDRGLFF. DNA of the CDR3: TGTGCCAGCACAACTTCCGACAGGGGGCTGTTTTTT.

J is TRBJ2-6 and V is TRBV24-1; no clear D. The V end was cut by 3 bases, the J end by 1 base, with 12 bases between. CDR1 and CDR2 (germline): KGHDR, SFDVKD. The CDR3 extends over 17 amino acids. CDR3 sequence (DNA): TGTGCCACCAGTGATGGCCAGCTAGTATCTGGGGCCAACGTCCTGACTTTC. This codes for CATSDGQLVSGANVLTF.

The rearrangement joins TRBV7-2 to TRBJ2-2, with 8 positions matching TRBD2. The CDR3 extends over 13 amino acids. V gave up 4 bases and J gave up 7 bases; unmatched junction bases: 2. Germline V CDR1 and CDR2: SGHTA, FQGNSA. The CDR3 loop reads CASSSSGFGELFF. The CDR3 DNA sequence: TGTGCCAGCAGCTCTAGCGGGTTCGGGGAGCTGTTTTTT.

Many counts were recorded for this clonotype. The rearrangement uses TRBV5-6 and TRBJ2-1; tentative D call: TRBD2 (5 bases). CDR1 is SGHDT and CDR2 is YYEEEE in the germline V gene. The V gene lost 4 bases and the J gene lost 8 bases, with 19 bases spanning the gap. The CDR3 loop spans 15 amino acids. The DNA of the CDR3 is TGTGCCAGCAGCACACCGGGGTTAAGGAGCGATGAGCAGTTCTTC. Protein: CASSTPGLRSDEQFF.

This CDR3 is CASTHYTTARYNEQFF. The CDR3 nucleotides are TGTGCCAGCACTCATTACACCACAGCCAGGTACAATGAGCAGTTCTTC. The chain employs TRBV27 and TRBJ2-1, with D hard to call. Germline loops: CDR1 MNHEY, CDR2 SMNVEV (reference sequence). There are 16 residues in the CDR3. V was pared by 7 bases and J by 4 bases, with 20 bases between.

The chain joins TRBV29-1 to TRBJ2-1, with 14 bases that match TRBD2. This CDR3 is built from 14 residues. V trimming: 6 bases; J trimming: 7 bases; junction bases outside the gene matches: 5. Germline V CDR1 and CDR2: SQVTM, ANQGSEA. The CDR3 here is CSVLGTSGSNEQFF. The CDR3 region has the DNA TGCAGCGTCCTCGGGACTAGCGGGAGTAATGAGCAGTTCTTC.

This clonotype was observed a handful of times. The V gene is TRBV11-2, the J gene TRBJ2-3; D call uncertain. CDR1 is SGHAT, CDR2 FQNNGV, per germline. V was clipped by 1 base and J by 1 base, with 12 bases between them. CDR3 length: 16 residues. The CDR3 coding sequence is TGTGCCAGCAGCTTAGCATTTTCCAGTCGCACAGATACGCAGTATTTT. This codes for CASSLAFSSRTDTQYF.

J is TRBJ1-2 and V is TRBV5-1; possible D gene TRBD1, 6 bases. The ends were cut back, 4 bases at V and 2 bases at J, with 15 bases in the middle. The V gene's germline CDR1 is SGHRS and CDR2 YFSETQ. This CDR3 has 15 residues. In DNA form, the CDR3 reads TGCGCCAGCAGCAAGACTATCACAGGGAACTATGGCTACACCTTC. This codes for CASSKTITGNYGYTF.

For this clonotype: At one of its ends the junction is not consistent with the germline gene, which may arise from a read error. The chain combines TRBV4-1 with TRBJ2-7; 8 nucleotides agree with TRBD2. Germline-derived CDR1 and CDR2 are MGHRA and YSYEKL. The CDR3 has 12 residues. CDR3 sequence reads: CASSPYLGAGGF. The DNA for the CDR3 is TGCGCCAGCAGCCCCTACTTGGGGGCGGGGGGCTTC.

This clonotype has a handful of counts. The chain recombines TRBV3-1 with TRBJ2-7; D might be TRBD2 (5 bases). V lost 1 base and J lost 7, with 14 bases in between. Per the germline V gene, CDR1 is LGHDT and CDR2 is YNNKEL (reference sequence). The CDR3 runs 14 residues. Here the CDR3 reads CASSQGSGSGEQYF. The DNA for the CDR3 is TGTGCCAGCAGCCAAGGCTCGGGAAGTGGTGAGCAGTACTTC.

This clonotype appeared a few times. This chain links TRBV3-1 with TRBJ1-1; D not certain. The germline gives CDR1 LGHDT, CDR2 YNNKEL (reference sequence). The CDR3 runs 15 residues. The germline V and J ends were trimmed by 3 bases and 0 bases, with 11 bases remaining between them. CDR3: CASSHEGTMNTEAFF. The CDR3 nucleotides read TGTGCCAGCAGCCATGAAGGCACAATGAACACTGAAGCTTTCTTT.

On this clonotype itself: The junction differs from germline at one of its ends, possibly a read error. CDR3 protein: CVSSERVENYGYTF. In nucleotides, the CDR3 is TGTGTCAGCAGTGAAAGGGTAGAGAACTATGGCTACACCTTC. The V and J genes are TRBV2 and TRBJ1-2; D is ambiguous. Germline CDR1 is SNHLY and CDR2 is FYNNEI. The CDR3 length is 14 residues.

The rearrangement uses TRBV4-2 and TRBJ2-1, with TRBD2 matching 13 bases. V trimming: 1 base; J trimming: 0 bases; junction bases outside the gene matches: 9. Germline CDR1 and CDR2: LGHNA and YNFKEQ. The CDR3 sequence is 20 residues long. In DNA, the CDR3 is TGTGCCAGCAGCCAAGCCCCCGGGACTAGCGGGGCTAGCTCCTACAATGAGCAGTTCTTC. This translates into CASSQAPGTSGASSYNEQFF.

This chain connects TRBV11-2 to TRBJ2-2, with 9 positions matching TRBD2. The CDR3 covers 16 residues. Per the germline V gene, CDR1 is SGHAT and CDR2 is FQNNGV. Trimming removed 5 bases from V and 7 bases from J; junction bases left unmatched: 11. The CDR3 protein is CASSSTLAGAGGELFF. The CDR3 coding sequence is TGTGCCAGCAGCAGTACTTTAGCGGGAGCGGGCGGGGAGCTGTTTTTT.